The 17 T cell receptor beta chains below all came from one sample that was sequenced in a study of glioma-infiltrating T cells. Using RNA template, CDR3s of TCR alpha and beta were amplified with iRepertoire arm-PCR. TCRdb used MiXCR to reprocess the multiplex PCR reads, holding one entry per CDR3 protein. Counted here are about 400,000 distinct CDR3 sequences, roughly two fifths occurring once; the ten biggest clones make up more than 10%. The sample was glioma tissue, nonneoplastic brain tissue, or PBMCs (not recorded which). These receptors were obtained from a human donor with low-grade glioma or glioblastoma, undergoing nonglioma brain surgery, or in good health (not recorded which).

This clonotype was found a few times. This rearrangement joins TRBV20-1 to TRBJ2-7, with D possibly TRBD2 on 6 matching bases. The CDR3 loop spans 13 amino acids. The V end was cut by 5 bases, the J end by 2 bases, with 13 bases between. Germline V gives CDR1 DFQATT, CDR2 SNEGSKA (reference sequence). CDR3 sequence: CSAGSGPAYEQYF. The CDR3 DNA reads TGCAGTGCTGGTAGCGGTCCCGCCTACGAGCAGTACTTC.

Concerning this clonotype: Since a much larger clone is just one base distant, this may be a read error. This chain uses TRBV27 with TRBJ2-7, with 8 bases that match TRBD2. The CDR3 covers 15 residues. Trimming cost V 5 bases and J 2 bases; bases outside gene matches: 8. Germline values: CDR1 MNHEY, CDR2 SMNVEV (reference sequence). The CDR3 DNA reads TGTGCCAGCAGTCCAGCCGGGACTAGGACCTACGAGCAGTACTTC. It codes for CASSPAGTRTYEQYF.

Ten or more counts support this clonotype. The chain carries TRBV28 and TRBJ1-1; TRBD1 matches 9 bases. The germline V gene encodes CDR1 MDHEN and CDR2 SYDVKM. The CDR3 length is 15 residues. V gave up 1 base and J gave up 8 bases; unmatched junction bases: 8. CDR3 loop: CASSLYGTGNIEAFF. The CDR3 DNA reads as TGTGCCAGCAGTTTATACGGGACAGGGAACATAGAAGCTTTCTTT.

This chain joins TRBV28 and TRBJ1-2; D is uncertain. With 6 bases removed from V and 4 bases from J, the gap between germline ends came to 15 bases. From germline, CDR1 is MDHEN and CDR2 SYDVKM. The CDR3 totals 14 residues. The CDR3 protein is CASSRDLGFYGYTF. The CDR3 nucleotides read TGTGCCAGCAGCCGTGACTTGGGATTCTATGGCTACACCTTC.

The rearrangement links TRBV18 to TRBJ2-1; 8 bases are a match to TRBD2. The CDR3 is made up of 15 amino acids. CDR1 and CDR2 from the germline V gene are KGHSH and LQKENI. Trimming took 3 bases from V and 8 from J; bases not matched to a gene: 9. CDR3 sequence (DNA): TGTGCCAGCTCACCCCGCCGCGGGAGGCTCTATGAGCAGTTCTTC. Translation gives CASSPRRGRLYEQFF.

To note about this clonotype: The junction differs from germline at one of its ends, possibly a read error. V gene TRBV6-1 combines with J gene TRBJ2-7, with TRBD1 matching 12 bases. The CDR3 has 14 residues. Germline CDR1 is MNHNS and CDR2 is SASEGT. Here the CDR3 reads CAISGTGGSYEQYF. The DNA of the CDR3 is TGTGCCATCAGTGGGACAGGGGGCTCGTACGAGCAGTACTTC.

In the case of this clonotype: Just one base apart from a much larger clone, this may be a read error. The gene calls are TRBV20-1 and TRBJ2-1, with 7 nucleotides matching TRBD1. V was clipped by 3 bases and J by 11 bases; unmatched bases: 10. Germline-derived CDR1 and CDR2 are DFQATT and SNEGSKA (reference sequence). The CDR3 totals 13 residues. CDR3 nucleotides: TGCAGTGCTAGTAAGGGGGCCCTCACAAAGCAGTTCTTC. Its protein is CSASKGALTKQFF.

J is TRBJ2-2 and V is TRBV6-2 or TRBV6-3; D is unclear. Trimming shortened V by 4 bases and J by 4 bases, and 10 bases separated the two germline ends. From germline, CDR1 is MNHEY and CDR2 SVGEGT. The length of the CDR3 is 14 residues. The CDR3 DNA is TGTGCCAGCAGTTGCGATCATAGCACCGGGGAGCTGTTTTTT. Translation gives CASSCDHSTGELFF.

About this clonotype itself: This may arise from a read error, as a much more abundant clone is one base away. The CDR3 ends on some other residue instead of the conserved phenylalanine or tryptophan, so this is likely a read error. The gene calls are TRBV6-2 or TRBV6-3 and TRBJ1-5, with a possible D match to TRBD1 (5 bases). Per the germline V gene, CDR1 is MNHEY and CDR2 is SVGEGT. Trimming left V 5 bases short and J 0 bases short, with 11 bases between. The CDR3 totals 15 residues. Here the CDR3 DNA reads TGTGCCAGCAGTGCCGGGACTTATAGCAATCAGCCCCAGCATTCT. Translating it yields CASSAGTYSNQPQHS.

V and J are TRBV6-1 and TRBJ2-6; D tentatively reads TRBD1 or TRBD2 (5 bases each). V was trimmed by 6 bases and J by 0 bases, leaving 18 bases between them. Germline values: CDR1 MNHNS, CDR2 SASEGT. This CDR3 is 18 amino acids long. Written as DNA, the CDR3 is TGTGCCAGCAGAACCGAACCGGGACGCCTCTCTGGGGCCAACGTCCTGACTTTC. Its protein product is CASRTEPGRLSGANVLTF.

This clonotype turned up a few times. This sequence joins TRBV6-1 and TRBJ2-7; D is ambiguous. This CDR3 has 14 residues. Germline loops: CDR1 MNHNS, CDR2 SASEGT. Deletions cut 6 bases from V and 3 bases from J, with 15 bases between. CDR3 nucleotides: TGTGCCAGCAGCCCTCGTAATCGAGGCTACGAGCAGTACTTC. This encodes CASSPRNRGYEQYF.

As to this clonotype: The junction and the germline gene differ at one end; a read error may be behind it. This rearrangement joins TRBV5-4 to TRBJ1-5, with unresolved D. Germline loops: CDR1 SGHNT, CDR2 YYREEE (reference sequence). There are 14 residues in the CDR3. CDR3 region: CASGLGFSNQPQHF. The CDR3 region has the DNA TGTGCCAGCGGCTTAGGTTTTAGCAATCAGCCACAGCATTTT.

The chain uses TRBV20-1 and TRBJ2-7, with 10 nucleotides matching TRBD2. Per the germline V gene, CDR1 is DFQATT and CDR2 is SNEGSKA (reference sequence). V gave up 2 bases and J gave up 7 bases; unmatched junction bases: 20. CDR3 length: 18 residues. CDR3 nucleotides: TGCAGTGCTAGAAGGACTAGCGGATACCTTAGCTCCTACAATGAGCAGTACTTC. As protein: CSARRTSGYLSSYNEQYF.

The chain carries TRBV4-1 and TRBJ1-5, with unresolved D. CDR1 is MGHRA and CDR2 is YSYEKL in the germline V gene. V was cut by 4 bases and J by 3 bases, with 13 bases left in between. The CDR3 has 15 residues. The CDR3 reads CASSPPDGDNQPQHF. CDR3 in DNA: TGCGCCAGCAGCCCCCCCGACGGAGACAATCAGCCCCAGCATTTT.

The J gene is TRBJ2-2, the V gene TRBV7-2; TRBD2 aligns across 9 bases. The CDR3 has 17 amino acids. Germline CDR1 SGHTA, CDR2 FQGNSA. With V trimmed by 6 bases and J by 6 bases, 14 bases remained unmatched. The CDR3: CASSFSSWGGRAGELFF. The DNA for the CDR3 is TGTGCCAGCAGTTTTTCCTCCTGGGGCGGGAGGGCCGGGGAGCTGTTTTTT. Based on the CDR3 plus reference TRBV7-2 and TRBJ2-2, the full variable domain is GAGVSQSPSNKVTEKGKDVELRCDPISGHTALYWYRQSLGQGLEFLIYFQGNSAPDKSGLPSDRFSAERTGGSVSTLTIQRTQQEDSAVYLCASSFSSWGGRAGELFFGEGSRLTVL.

This clonotype was seen repeatedly, ten times or more. The chain combines TRBV7-2 with TRBJ2-7; no reliable D call. Germline lookup yields CDR1 SGHTA and CDR2 FQGNSA. Trimming took off 5 bases at V and 2 bases at J, with 13 bases between the two ends. The CDR3 covers 14 residues. The CDR3 DNA reads as TGTGCCAGCAGCGCCTACATGAAACCCTACGAGCAGTACTTC. Its translation: CASSAYMKPYEQYF.

A note on this clonotype: The junction differs from germline at one of its ends, possibly a read error. This chain uses TRBV4-1 with TRBJ1-2; D unclear. Germline-derived CDR1 and CDR2 are MGHRA and YSYEKL. The CDR3 covers 16 residues. CDR3 nucleotide sequence: TGCGCCAGCAGCCAACCTTTAATGGCGGGGAACTATGGTTACACCTTC. It specifies CASSQPLMAGNYGYTF.